This T cell receptor (beta chain) was captured by sequencing in a study of Ad26.COV2.S vaccination and SARS-CoV-2 variants (dated by TCRdb to the early 2020s). At the level of the whole study: Donors in the vaccine arm were drawn from COV1001, a multicentre, randomized, double-blind, placebo-controlled phase I-IIa trial testing Ad26.COV2.S in healthy adults. Dosing of Ad26.COV2.S was intramuscular, at either 5x10^10 or 1x10^11 viral particles, delivered as one shot or as two shots spaced 56 days apart. TCRbeta repertoire sequencing was used to assess the specificity and breadth of SARS-CoV-2-reactive T cell receptors after Ad26.COV2.S vaccination. A total of roughly 30 samples were included in the TCR-sequenced set, comprising around 19 Ad26.COV2.S vaccine recipients, 5 placebo recipients and 8 SARS-CoV-2 convalescent individuals. Trial participants were randomized into five groups of five, in which low-dose or high-dose Ad26.COV2.S was given once or twice, or placebo was given on both occasions. Blinding of investigators to trial group allocation was maintained during experiments and outcome assessment.

This specimen's treatment or condition label, per the study, means: 15 to 20 received Ad26.COV2.S at low or high dose, single or two shots; several received placebo; per-sample allocation not given. Repertoires of vaccine and placebo recipients were sequenced from samples collected on day 63 after the first injection. In Cohort 1b, more than 20 adults aged 18-55 years were enrolled at a single site in Boston, USA, between 29 July and 7 August 2020. Ad26.COV2.S was a replication-incompetent adenovirus type 26 vector that expressed a prefusion-stabilized SARS-CoV-2 spike protein derived from the original Wuhan strain. This clone was seen more than once but under ten times. Its antigen remains unidentified. Per-base quality was not reported, and no clone a single base away is much larger than it. The study at large found these results: The authors noted that the TCR breadth and depth analyses may have underestimated total T cell responses. The study was not powered to compare responses between vaccine doses or regimens. After vaccination, substantial breadth of spike-specific CD8+ and CD4+ T cell responses was reported. Compared with placebo recipients, Ad26.COV2.S recipients showed higher spike-specific TCR breadth (P = 0.0014). Vaccine and placebo recipients had similar non-spike TCR breadth, a finding consistent with the vaccine containing only spike.

Spanning cysteine to phenylalanine, the CDR3 consists of 14 amino acids. The kept DNA is CDR3 alone, 42 bases in frame from the first base. V ends up 5 bases short and J 4 bases short, with an unmatched junction base count of 4. As encoded in the germline V gene (reference sequence), CDR1 is LGHDT while CDR2 is YNNKEL. TCRbeta CDR3 regions were sequenced with the immunoSEQ Assay. After extraction, genomic DNA underwent amplification by bias-controlled multiplex PCR, followed by high-throughput sequencing. Per the original workflow: Collapsing and filtering of sequences were performed to quantify the absolute abundance of each unique TCRbeta CDR3 region. T cell fraction was estimated by normalizing TCRbeta template counts to usable DNA, which was measured by amplifying reference genes present in all nucleated cells. Repertoire TCRs were annotated as SARS-CoV-2-specific when V gene, CDR3 amino acid sequence and J gene were exactly matched to a known reactive TCR set. MIRA supplied the reference SARS-CoV-2 TCR set, which was filtered for enrichment in COVID-19-positive ImmuneCODE repertoires so that public or cross-reactive TCRs were removed. Using the MIRA antigens, annotated TCRs were further analysed by specific ORF or by position within an ORF. Depth was the summed frequency of annotated unique rearrangements, while breadth was defined as annotated unique rearrangements over total unique productive rearrangements. Two-sided Wilcoxon rank-sum tests were applied when comparing TCR breadth between groups. TCRdb carries this immuneACCESS record with in-frame sequences only. Its versions omit some clonotypes, under half of them owing to an unresolved V gene in the studies checked, with the rest unexplained. V and J calls and clone size are those listed in that table; D and trimming were worked out from the DNA. The sample contains about 350,000 clones, 80% to 90% of them found a single time. Clones ranked in the top ten supply over 8.5% of the sample.

The chain links TRBV3-1 (or the pseudogene TRBV3-2) with TRBJ2-7; 11 middle bases align to TRBD2. This material consisted of peripheral blood, taken in a trial of Ad26.COV2.S vaccine versus placebo. The sequence was collected from a person aged 18-65 years who received the Ad26.COV2.S COVID-19 vaccine or a placebo. The bases are TGTGCCAGCAGCTCGACTAGCGGGATTTACGAGCAGTACTTC. Translated, it reads CASSSTSGIYEQYF.